The rows below give T cell receptor beta chains drawn from one sample of a study of spatial heterogeneity in lung cancer. Each CDR3 protein is one row after TCRdb ran MiXCR on the 5' RACE reads. The sample contains around 27,000 distinct CDR3 sequences, approximately 5.1% of which appear only once. This sample comprised PBMCs, obtained at follow-up. The receptor source for this set is a female donor with early-stage non-small cell lung cancer. The CDR3 runs from the conserved cysteine through the conserved F or W.

v_call	cdr3_aa
TRBV20-1	CSAGGLAGGNEQFF
TRBV20-1	CSARGGTGGPGNEQFF
TRBV7-2	CASKLDRVSYEQYF
TRBV7-9	CASSLGTGTSGGRQETQYF
TRBV12-3/TRBV12-4	CASSPQGSEQYF
TRBV10-3	CAISAPGTGNYEQYF
TRBV28	CASSPPRPNTGELFF
TRBV28	CASSTSLQPQHF
TRBV6-6	CASSYGGVEETQYF
TRBV6-2/TRBV6-3	CASSYSKTGYTF
TRBV21-1	CASSLQTGPDYEQYF
TRBV6-2/TRBV6-3	CASKRASDTEEQFF
TRBV7-9	CASSLAGDRVHEQYF
TRBV10-1	CASSESKRRGQGKSDEQYF
TRBV10-3	CTIKGQGYTGELFF
TRBV5-4	CASSLTSGRTDTQYF
TRBV7-2	CASSPGRRGYEQYF
TRBV7-6	CASSLAAYQQGEQYF
TRBV12-3/TRBV12-4	CASSKGFTEAFF
TRBV7-2	CASSFSGIGANVLTF
TRBV6-2/TRBV6-3	CASRRLAGVGEQYF
TRBV7-6	CASSLGEGADTEAFF
TRBV20-1	CSARKGGNQPQHF
TRBV25-1	CASSESLLAGGATDTQYF
TRBV7-2	CASSLGNEQFF
TRBV29-1	CSVSPTQGYEQYF
TRBV3-1	CASSPDGLYEQYF
TRBV4-3	CASSQDLTGYNEQFF
TRBV5-1	CASSLDGPGNQPQHF
TRBV9	CASTLTGGSYNEQFF
TRBV20-1	CSAIGGRGTEAFF
TRBV4-3	CASSQDLRGRSYEQYF
TRBV5-4	CASSPARGGSYNEQFF
TRBV12-3/TRBV12-4	CASRNQDREAFF
TRBV5-1	CASQDAANEKLFF
TRBV19	CASRALAGGPKGTGELFF
TRBV7-2	CASSRDRGGQETQYF
TRBV11-1	CASSWDSSTDTQYF
TRBV5-1	CASRKDRGDGYTF
TRBV28	CASTSSEGNYGYTF
TRBV6-2/TRBV6-3	CASSVTGGRTEAFF
TRBV4-2	CASSRTGNTGELFF
TRBV5-6	CASRASGGSYEQYF